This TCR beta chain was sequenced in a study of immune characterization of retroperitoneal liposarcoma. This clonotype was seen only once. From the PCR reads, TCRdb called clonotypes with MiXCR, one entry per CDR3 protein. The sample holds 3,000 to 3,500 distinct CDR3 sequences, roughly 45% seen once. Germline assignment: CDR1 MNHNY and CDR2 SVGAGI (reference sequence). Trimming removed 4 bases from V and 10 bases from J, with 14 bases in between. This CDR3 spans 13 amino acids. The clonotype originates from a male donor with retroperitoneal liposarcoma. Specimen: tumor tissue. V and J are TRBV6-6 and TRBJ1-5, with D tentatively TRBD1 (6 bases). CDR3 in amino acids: CASSWTAISPQHF. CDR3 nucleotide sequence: TGTGCCAGCAGTTGGACAGCTATCAGCCCCCAGCATTTT.